The rows below give T cell receptor beta chains drawn from one sample of a study of cytomegalovirus exposure and HLA in healthy donors. Assay: immunoSEQ multiplex PCR; the TCRdb copy retains only in-frame clones and omits some. The repertoire includes 100,000 to 150,000 clones, about 93% of them detected once, and less than 1.5% sits in the top ten. Specimen: PBMCs. The receptor source for this set is a woman in her late teens or twenties in good health and CMV-seronegative. Each CDR3 is given with its conserved first and last residue. A D gene is named only where the DNA matches it firmly. Clone size is stated in some rows and not others, as once, few, many or a class when expanded.

>.|.|TRBJ2-7|TRBV4-1
CASSQGRGSYEQYF
TGCGCCAGCAGCCAAGGCAGGGGTTCTTACGAGCAGTACTTC
>.|.|TRBJ2-1|TRBV19
CASSIGIAPINEQFF
TGTGCCAGTAGTATTGGAATAGCGCCCATTAATGAGCAGTTCTTC
>.|TRBD1|TRBJ2-1|TRBV10-3
CAISESRTGGDEQFF
TGTGCCATCAGTGAGTCAAGGACAGGGGGCGATGAGCAGTTCTTC
>.|.|TRBJ1-5|TRBV19
CASSIIPQGNQPQHF
TGTGCCAGTAGTATCATCCCACAGGGAAATCAGCCCCAGCATTTT
>.|.|TRBJ1-1|TRBV30
CAWSVQENTEAFF
TGTGCCTGGAGTGTACAGGAGAACACTGAAGCTTTCTTT
>.|.|TRBJ1-4|TRBV7-8
CASSTRQTNEKLFF
TGTGCCAGCAGCACTCGACAGACTAATGAAAAACTGTTTTTT
>.|.|TRBJ2-3|TRBV27
CASRNREKPDTQYF
TGTGCCAGCAGAAACCGAGAAAAACCAGATACGCAGTATTTT
>.|.|TRBJ2-5|TRBV7-2
CASSPPLGTGQTQYF
TGTGCCAGCAGCCCCCCCCTTGGAACAGGGCAGACCCAGTACTTC
>.|.|TRBJ2-7|TRBV29-1
CSVDPEGGAKVYEQYF
TGCAGCGTTGACCCTGAAGGGGGGGCAAAGGTCTACGAGCAGTACTTC
>.|.|TRBJ2-5|TRBV6-1
CASSAIEIQETQYF
TGTGCCAGCAGTGCCATTGAGATCCAAGAGACCCAGTACTTC
>.|TRBD1|TRBJ1-1|TRBV29-1
CSVPTGDVTEAFF
TGCAGCGTTCCCACAGGGGATGTCACTGAAGCTTTCTTT
>.|.|TRBJ2-7|TRBV6-1
CASSRHLYEQYF
TGTGCCAGCAGTAGACACCTCTACGAGCAGTACTTC
>once|.|TRBJ2-2|TRBV6-1
CASSEIQGLTGELFF
TGTGCCAGCAGTGAAATCCAGGGATTGACCGGGGAGCTGTTTTTT
>.|.|TRBJ2-7|TRBV6-5
CASSISRGLSYEQYF
TGTGCCAGCAGTATTAGTAGGGGCCTTTCCTACGAGCAGTACTTC
>.|.|TRBJ2-5|TRBV9
CASSVAGGDGETQYF
TGTGCCAGCAGCGTAGCGGGCGGGGATGGAGAGACCCAGTACTTC
>.|.|TRBJ1-1|TRBV19
CASSIPFFHTEAFF
TGTGCCAGTAGTATTCCTTTTTTCCACACTGAAGCTTTCTTT
>once|.|TRBJ2-5|TRBV5-4
CASSFPLGKETQYF
TGTGCCAGCAGCTTTCCCCTAGGTAAAGAGACCCAGTACTTC
>.|.|TRBJ1-1|TRBV6-5
CASSYSSGVRTEAFF
TGTGCCAGCAGTTACTCGTCAGGTGTACGCACTGAAGCTTTCTTT
>.|.|TRBJ2-7|TRBV5-1
CASSPGLAYEQYF
TGCGCCAGCAGTCCGGGACTGGCCTACGAGCAGTACTTC
>.|.|TRBJ2-3|TRBV19
CASSIGPASTDTQYF
TGTGCCAGTAGTATAGGTCCAGCGAGCACAGATACGCAGTATTTT
>.|.|TRBJ2-3|TRBV27
CASSLLGEGGPDTQYF
TGTGCCAGCAGTTTATTAGGGGAGGGGGGCCCAGATACGCAGTATTTT
>.|TRBD1|TRBJ1-6|TRBV7-2
CASSLGTGKTNSPLHF
TGTGCCAGCAGCTTAGGGACAGGGAAAACTAATTCACCCCTCCACTTT
>.|.|TRBJ1-1|TRBV7-2
CASSPSPGMNTEAFF
TGTGCCAGCAGCCCCTCTCCCGGGATGAACACTGAAGCTTTCTTT